This T cell receptor beta chain was sequenced during a study of response to subunit inactivated influenza vaccine. MiXCR was run by TCRdb on the RT-PCR reads, yielding one entry per CDR3 protein. The sample lists some 550,000 distinct CDR3 sequences, approximately 24% occurring once. The V gene's germline CDR1 is SGHRS and CDR2 YFSETQ. The CDR3 length is 17 residues. Trimming removed 4 bases from V and 1 base from J; junction bases left unmatched: 6. This same sample was also part of a study on T cells expressing NK-cell markers. That report adds: It was by 5'RACE template switching with UMIs that TCR beta cDNA was made. Seropositivity for HCMV was found in most of the eight sequenced donors, with one seronegative.

The sample was CD4+ T cells sorted from PBMCs, taken roughly 13 days after vaccination. This clonotype originated in a man aged 45-65 years who received an inactivated influenza vaccine. The chain recombines TRBV5-1 with TRBJ2-2, with 11 bases lining up with TRBD2. In DNA, the CDR3 is TGCGCCAGCAGCCCCTTGCTAGCGGGGGGGAACACCGGGGAGCTGTTTTTT. This translates into CASSPLLAGGNTGELFF.